This TCR beta chain was identified during a study of post-analysis software for immune sequencing data. Study-wide findings and caveats: The five TRBV segments detected at higher frequency in patients than in controls included TRBV5-6, TRBV5-1 and TRBV20-1.

V shed 8 bases, J shed 9 bases, and the junction held 7 bases outside the gene matches. The CDR3 covers 12 residues. Per the germline V gene, CDR1 is SQVTM and CDR2 is ANQGSEA. Concerning this clonotype itself: The antigen is not known.

Sequencing libraries made from TCR beta cDNA carried unique molecular identifiers. TCRdb reprocessed the PCR reads via MiXCR and lists one record per CDR3 protein. This table holds fewer than 900,000 distinct CDR3 sequences, 40% to 55% found once. The chain is built from TRBV29-1 and TRBJ2-1; TRBD1 aligns across 10 bases. The clonotype was recovered from a girl aged 5-17 years with multiple sclerosis. The material sequenced was blood. Written as DNA, the CDR3 is TGCAGCCTGGGACAGGGGAGAGGTGAGCAGTTCTTC. Translation: CSLGQGRGEQFF.